This TCR beta chain was observed in a study of blood T cells in healthy people across ages. General study points: A roughly linear fall in TCR beta diversity per million T cells was seen with increasing age. Strong correlation was found linking TCR beta diversity to naive T cell percentage.

This clonotype was seen only a few times. The antigen is undetermined. The germline V gene encodes CDR1 DFQATT and CDR2 SNEGSKA (reference sequence). This CDR3 contains 14 residues. V lost 6 bases, J lost 12 bases, and 24 bases lay in between. The use of a sample-barcoded 5' primer and a J-beta primer mix characterized a second PCR of about 7 to 12 cycles. TCRdb reprocessed the 5' RACE reads with MiXCR, giving one entry per CDR3 protein. The data hold more than 650,000 distinct CDR3 sequences, with less than 70% observed a single time. The rearrangement links TRBV20-1 to TRBJ2-1, with D hard to call. The sample consisted of blood. The origin of this receptor is an older man in good health. The CDR3 loop is CSASSQDRVRMQFF. In nucleotides, the CDR3 is TGCAGTGCCTCCTCCCAAGACCGGGTAAGGATGCAGTTCTTC.